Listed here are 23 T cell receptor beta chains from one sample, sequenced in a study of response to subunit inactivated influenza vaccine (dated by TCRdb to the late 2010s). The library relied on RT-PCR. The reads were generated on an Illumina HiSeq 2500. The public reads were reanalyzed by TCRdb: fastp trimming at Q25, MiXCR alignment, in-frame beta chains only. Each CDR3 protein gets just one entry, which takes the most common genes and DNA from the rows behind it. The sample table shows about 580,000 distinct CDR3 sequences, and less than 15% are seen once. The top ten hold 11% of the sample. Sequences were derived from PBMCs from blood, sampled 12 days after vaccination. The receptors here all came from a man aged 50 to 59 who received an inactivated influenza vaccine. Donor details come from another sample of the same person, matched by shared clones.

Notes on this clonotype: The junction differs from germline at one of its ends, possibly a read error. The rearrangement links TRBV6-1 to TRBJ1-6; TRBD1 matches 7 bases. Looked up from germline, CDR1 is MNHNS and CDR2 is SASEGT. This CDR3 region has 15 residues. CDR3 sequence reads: CASSKAGTEYSPLHF. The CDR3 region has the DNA TGTGCCAGCAGTAAAGCCGGGACAGAGTATTCACCCCTCCACTTT.

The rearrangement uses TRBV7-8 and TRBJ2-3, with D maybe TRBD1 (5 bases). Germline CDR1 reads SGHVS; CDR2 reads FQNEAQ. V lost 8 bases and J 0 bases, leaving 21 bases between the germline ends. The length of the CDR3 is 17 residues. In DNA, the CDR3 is TGTGCCAGCGCGCCTTTTCGCCTCGGACAAAGCACAGATACGCAGTATTTT. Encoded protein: CASAPFRLGQSTDTQYF.

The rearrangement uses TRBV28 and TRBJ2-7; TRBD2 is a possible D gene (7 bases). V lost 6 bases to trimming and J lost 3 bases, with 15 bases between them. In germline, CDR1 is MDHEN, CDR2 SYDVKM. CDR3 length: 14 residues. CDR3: CASRTQGGSYEQYF. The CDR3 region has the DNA TGTGCCAGCAGAACACAGGGCGGGAGCTACGAGCAGTACTTC.

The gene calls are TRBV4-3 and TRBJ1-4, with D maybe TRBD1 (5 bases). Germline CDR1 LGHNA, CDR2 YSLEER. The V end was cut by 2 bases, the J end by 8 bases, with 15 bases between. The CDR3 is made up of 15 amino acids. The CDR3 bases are TGCGCCAGCAGCCAAAGTCGGGGGGGGAGAGAAAAACTGTTTTTT. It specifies CASSQSRGGREKLFF.

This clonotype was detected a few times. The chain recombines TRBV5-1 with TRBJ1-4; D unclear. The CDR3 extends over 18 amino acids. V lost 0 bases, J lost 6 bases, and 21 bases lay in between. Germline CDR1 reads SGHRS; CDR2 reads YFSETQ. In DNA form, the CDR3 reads TGCGCCAGCAGCTTGGCCCCACCTGTGTGGAGGAGGGATGAAAAACTGTTTTTT. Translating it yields CASSLAPPVWRRDEKLFF.

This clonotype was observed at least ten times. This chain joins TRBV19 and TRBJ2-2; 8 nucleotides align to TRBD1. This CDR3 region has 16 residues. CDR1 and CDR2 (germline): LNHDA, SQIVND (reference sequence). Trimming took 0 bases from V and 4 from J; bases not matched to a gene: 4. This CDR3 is CASSIEDRDLTGELFF. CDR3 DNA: TGTGCCAGTAGTATAGAGGACAGGGATCTCACCGGGGAGCTGTTTTTT.

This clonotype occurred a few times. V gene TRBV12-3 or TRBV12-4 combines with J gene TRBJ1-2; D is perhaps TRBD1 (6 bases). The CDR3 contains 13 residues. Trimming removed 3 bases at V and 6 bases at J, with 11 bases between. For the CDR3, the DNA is TGTGCCAGCAGTTTCGGGGGGCGTGATGGCTACACCTTC. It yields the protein CASSFGGRDGYTF.

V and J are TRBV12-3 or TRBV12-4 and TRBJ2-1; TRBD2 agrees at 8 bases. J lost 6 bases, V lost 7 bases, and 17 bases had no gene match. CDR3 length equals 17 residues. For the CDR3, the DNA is TGTGCCAGCATTCACTCCTTTCGGGGGGGCTTCGGCAATGAGCAGTTCTTC. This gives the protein CASIHSFRGGFGNEQFF.

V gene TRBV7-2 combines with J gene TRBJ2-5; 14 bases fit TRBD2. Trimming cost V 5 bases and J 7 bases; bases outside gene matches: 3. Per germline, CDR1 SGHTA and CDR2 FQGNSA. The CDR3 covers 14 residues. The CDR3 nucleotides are TGTGCCAGCAGCCCAGGACTAGCGGGGGGGACCCAGTACTTC. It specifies CASSPGLAGGTQYF.

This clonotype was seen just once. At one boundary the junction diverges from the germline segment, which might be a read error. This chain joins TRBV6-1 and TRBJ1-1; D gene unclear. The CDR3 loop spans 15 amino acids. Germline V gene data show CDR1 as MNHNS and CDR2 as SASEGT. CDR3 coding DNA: TGTGCCATCAGTGAAAGGAGGGTTGGAAACACTGAAGCTTTCTTT. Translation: CAISERRVGNTEAFF.

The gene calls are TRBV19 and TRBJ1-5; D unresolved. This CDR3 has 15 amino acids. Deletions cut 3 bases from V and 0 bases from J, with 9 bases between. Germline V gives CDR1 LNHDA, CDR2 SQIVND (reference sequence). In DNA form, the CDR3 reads TGTGCCAGTAGTATGGGAGGAATTAGCAATCAGCCCCAGCATTTT. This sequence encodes CASSMGGISNQPQHF.

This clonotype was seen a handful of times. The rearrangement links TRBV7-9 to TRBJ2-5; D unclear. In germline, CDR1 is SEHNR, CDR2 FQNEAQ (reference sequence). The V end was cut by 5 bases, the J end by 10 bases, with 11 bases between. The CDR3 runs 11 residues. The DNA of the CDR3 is TGTGCCAGCAGCCCTGGCTGGGACCAGTACTTC. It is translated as CASSPGWDQYF.

The CDR3 region is CASSGGNEQYF. CDR3 DNA sequence: TGTGCCAGCAGTGGCGGGAACGAGCAGTACTTC. The chain joins TRBV28 to TRBJ2-7; D is perhaps TRBD2 (6 bases). The CDR3 spans 11 residues. CDR1 and CDR2 (germline): MDHEN, SYDVKM. The V end lost 5 bases, the J end lost 5 bases, and 7 bases lay between the germline ends.

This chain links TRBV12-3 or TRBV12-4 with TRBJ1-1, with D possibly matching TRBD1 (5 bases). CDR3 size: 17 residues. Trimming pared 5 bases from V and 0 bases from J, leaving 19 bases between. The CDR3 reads CASSPLRRGGMNTEAFF. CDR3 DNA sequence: TGTGCCAGCAGTCCCCTTCGGAGGGGAGGAATGAACACTGAAGCTTTCTTT.

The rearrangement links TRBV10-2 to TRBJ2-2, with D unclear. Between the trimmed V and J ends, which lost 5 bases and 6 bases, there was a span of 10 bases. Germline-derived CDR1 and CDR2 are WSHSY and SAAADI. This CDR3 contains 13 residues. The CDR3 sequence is CASSTGVSGELFF. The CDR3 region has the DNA TGCGCCAGCAGTACGGGTGTCTCCGGGGAGCTGTTTTTT.

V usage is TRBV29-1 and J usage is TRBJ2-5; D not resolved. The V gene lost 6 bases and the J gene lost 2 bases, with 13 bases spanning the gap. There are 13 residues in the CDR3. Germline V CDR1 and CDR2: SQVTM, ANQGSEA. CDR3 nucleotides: TGCAGCGTCTATCCCAGACAACAAGAGACCCAGTACTTC. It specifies CSVYPRQQETQYF.

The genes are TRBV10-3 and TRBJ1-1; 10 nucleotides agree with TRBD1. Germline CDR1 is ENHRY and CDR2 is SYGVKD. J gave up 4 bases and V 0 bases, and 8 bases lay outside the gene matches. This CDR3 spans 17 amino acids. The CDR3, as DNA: TGTGCCATCAGTGAGTCGACGGGACAGGGGATCTCCACTGAAGCTTTCTTT. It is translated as CAISESTGQGISTEAFF.

The CDR3, as DNA: TGTGCCAGCAGGTTCGGGGGCGGCACTGAAGCTTTCTTT. Translating gives CASRFGGGTEAFF. The chain combines TRBV7-9 with TRBJ1-1; D may be TRBD1 (6 bases). The CDR3 runs 13 residues. Between the trimmed V and J ends, which lost 6 bases and 4 bases, there was a span of 12 bases. Germline V gene lookup returns CDR1 SEHNR and CDR2 FQNEAQ (reference sequence).

DNA of the CDR3: TGTGCCAGCAGCACGAGACAGACTTACGAGCAGTACTTC. Translation gives CASSTRQTYEQYF. The rearrangement links TRBV5-6 to TRBJ2-7, with D maybe TRBD1 (5 bases). V was cut by 4 bases and J by 4 bases, with 12 bases left in between. This CDR3 has 13 amino acids. Germline CDR1 is SGHDT and CDR2 is YYEEEE.

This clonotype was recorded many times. The DNA of the CDR3 is TGCGCCAGCAGCCAAGGGACTAGCGGCTTCTACGAGCAGTACTTC. It encodes CASSQGTSGFYEQYF. The V gene is TRBV4-3, the J gene TRBJ2-7; 10 bases are a match to TRBD2. Germline CDR1 reads LGHNA; CDR2 reads YSLEER. V shed 1 base, J shed 3 bases, and the junction held 3 bases outside the gene matches. The CDR3 has 15 residues.

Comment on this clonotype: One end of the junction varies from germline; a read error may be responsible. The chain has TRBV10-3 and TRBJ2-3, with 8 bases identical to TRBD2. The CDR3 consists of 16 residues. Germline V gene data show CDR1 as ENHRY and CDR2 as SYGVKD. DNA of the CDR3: TGTGCCACCAGTCGGGGGGTTAGCGGGGTTGTGGATACGCAGTATTTT. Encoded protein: CATSRGVSGVVDTQYF.

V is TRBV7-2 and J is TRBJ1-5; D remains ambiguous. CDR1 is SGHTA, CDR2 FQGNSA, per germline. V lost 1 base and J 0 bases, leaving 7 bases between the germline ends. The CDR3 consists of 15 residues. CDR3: CASSLEQISNQPQHF. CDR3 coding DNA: TGTGCCAGCAGCTTAGAACAGATTAGCAATCAGCCCCAGCATTTT. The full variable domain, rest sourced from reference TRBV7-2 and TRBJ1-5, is GAGVSQSPSNKVTEKGKDVELRCDPISGHTALYWYRQSLGQGLEFLIYFQGNSAPDKSGLPSDRFSAERTGGSVSTLTIQRTQQEDSAVYLCASSLEQISNQPQHFGDGTRLSIL.

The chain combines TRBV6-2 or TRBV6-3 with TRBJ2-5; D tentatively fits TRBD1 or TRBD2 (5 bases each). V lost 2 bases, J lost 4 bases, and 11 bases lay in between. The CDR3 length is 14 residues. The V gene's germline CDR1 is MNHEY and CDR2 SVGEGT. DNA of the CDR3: TGTGCCAGCAGTTACGCTTGGGGACGAGAGACCCAGTACTTC. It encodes CASSYAWGRETQYF.